This T cell receptor beta chain was sequenced for a study of blood T cell repertoires in COVID-19. As handled by the study authors: By means of reference gene primer amplification, nucleated cell counts were estimated. Sequenced by immunoSEQ multiplex PCR; TCRdb stores in-frame clones only, minus some. V and J calls and clone size follow that table, whereas D and trimming were derived from the DNA. In the table there are around 290,000 clones, around nine tenths of which are singletons. The CDR3 is made up of 14 amino acids. The V end lost 4 bases, the J end lost 0 bases, and 9 bases lay between the germline ends. CDR1 is MNHEY, CDR2 SMNVEV, per germline (reference sequence). Patients at the Seattle site were enrolled during active infection and followed longitudinally.

The rearrangement uses TRBV27 and TRBJ1-1, with TRBD1 as a possible D gene (6 bases). The clonotype comes from a woman in her sixties or seventies with COVID-19, enrolled during active disease. The sequenced material came from peripheral blood. CDR3 region: CASSSGHLNTEAFF. In DNA, the CDR3 is TGTGCCAGCAGTTCGGGACACCTGAACACTGAAGCTTTCTTT.